This T cell receptor (beta chain) was sequenced during a study of regulatory T cells in long-lasting Graves disease. The V end was cut by 2 bases, the J end by 3 bases, with 20 bases between. The CDR3 is made up of 17 amino acids. Study-wide findings and caveats: Small numbers of samples may have cut accuracy. Favored gene segments in persistent disease were TRBV28, TRBJ1-2 and TRBJ2-5.

This sample's time point: newly diagnosed GD, antithyroid drugs for less than 3 months. The TCR library was made from RNA that had been extracted from PBMCs in TRIzol. Building the TCR beta libraries relied on iRepertoire HTBI primers, and CDR3 regions underwent Arm-PCR. One entry per CDR3 protein results from TCRdb running MiXCR on the multiplex PCR reads. The sample records 680,000 or so distinct CDR3 sequences, approximately 15% being singletons. This clonotype has a handful of counts. The antigen is not known. Another study also made use of these data, one on T cells in Graves' hyperthyroidism and ophthalmopathy. That study adds: Most expanded thyroid clonotypes above 0.001 recurred in blood.

The chain is built from TRBV12-3 or TRBV12-4 and TRBJ2-7; possibly TRBD1 or TRBD2 for D (5 bases each). The sequenced sample was peripheral blood mononuclear cells (PBMCs), obtained at new diagnosis, from a patient treated with antithyroid drugs. This clonotype originated in a woman in her twenties or thirties with Graves disease. The CDR3 loop reads CASSLSLGRDEIYEQYF. Here the CDR3 DNA reads TGTGCCAGCAGTTTAAGTCTAGGTAGGGACGAAATCTACGAGCAGTACTTC.